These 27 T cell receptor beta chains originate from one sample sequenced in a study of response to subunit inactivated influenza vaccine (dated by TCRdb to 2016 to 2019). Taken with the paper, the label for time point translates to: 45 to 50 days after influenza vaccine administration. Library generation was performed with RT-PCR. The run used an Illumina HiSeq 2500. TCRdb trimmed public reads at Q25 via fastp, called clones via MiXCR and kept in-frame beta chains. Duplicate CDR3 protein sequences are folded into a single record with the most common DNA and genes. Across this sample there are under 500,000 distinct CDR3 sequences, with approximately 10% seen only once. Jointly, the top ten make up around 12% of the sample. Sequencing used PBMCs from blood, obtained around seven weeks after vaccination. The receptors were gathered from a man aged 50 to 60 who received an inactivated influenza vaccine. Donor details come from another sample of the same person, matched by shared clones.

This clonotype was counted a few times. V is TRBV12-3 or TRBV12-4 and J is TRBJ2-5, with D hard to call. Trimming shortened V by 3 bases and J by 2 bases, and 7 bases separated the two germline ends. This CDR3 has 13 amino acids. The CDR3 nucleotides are TGTGCCAGCAGTTTTACCCGTCAAGAGACCCAGTACTTC. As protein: CASSFTRQETQYF.

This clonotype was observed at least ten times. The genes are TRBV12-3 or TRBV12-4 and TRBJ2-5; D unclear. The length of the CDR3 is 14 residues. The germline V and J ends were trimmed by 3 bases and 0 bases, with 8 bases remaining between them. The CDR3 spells CASSFRVNQETQYF. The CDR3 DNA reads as TGTGCCAGCAGTTTTCGGGTAAACCAAGAGACCCAGTACTTC.

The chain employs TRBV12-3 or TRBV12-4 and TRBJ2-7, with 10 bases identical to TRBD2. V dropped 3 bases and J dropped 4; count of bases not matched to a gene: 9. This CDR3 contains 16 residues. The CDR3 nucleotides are TGTGCCAGCAGTTTTAGAATAGCGGGGGGTTCTTACGAGCAGTACTTC. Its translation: CASSFRIAGGSYEQYF.

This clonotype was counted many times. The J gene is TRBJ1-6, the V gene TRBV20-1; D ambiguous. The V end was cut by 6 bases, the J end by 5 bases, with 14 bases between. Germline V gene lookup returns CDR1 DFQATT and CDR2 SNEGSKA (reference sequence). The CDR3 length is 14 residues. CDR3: CSAPRVINNSPLHF. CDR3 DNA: TGCAGTGCCCCAAGGGTCATAAATAATTCACCCCTCCACTTT.

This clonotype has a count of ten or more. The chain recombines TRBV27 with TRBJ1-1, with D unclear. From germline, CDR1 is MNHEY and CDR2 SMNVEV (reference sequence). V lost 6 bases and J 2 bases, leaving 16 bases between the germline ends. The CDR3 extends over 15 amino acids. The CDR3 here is CASRPETGVNTEAFF. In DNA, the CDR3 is TGTGCCAGCAGGCCAGAAACCGGGGTCAACACTGAAGCTTTCTTT.

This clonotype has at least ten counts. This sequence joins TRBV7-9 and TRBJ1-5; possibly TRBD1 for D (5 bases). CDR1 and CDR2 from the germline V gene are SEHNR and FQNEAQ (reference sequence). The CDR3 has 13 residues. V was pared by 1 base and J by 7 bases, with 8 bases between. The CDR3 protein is CASSLERGQPQHF. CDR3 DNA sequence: TGTGCCAGCAGCTTAGAGCGGGGGCAGCCCCAGCATTTT.

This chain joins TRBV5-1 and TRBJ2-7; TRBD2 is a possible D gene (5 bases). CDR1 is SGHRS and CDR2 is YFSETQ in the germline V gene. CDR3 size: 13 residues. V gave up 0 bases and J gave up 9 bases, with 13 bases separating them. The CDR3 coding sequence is TGCGCCAGCAGCTTGGACGGGATTACGGGGCAGTACTTC. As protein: CASSLDGITGQYF.

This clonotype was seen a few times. CDR3 nucleotides: TGTGCCAGCAGTCGGTGGAGCACAGATACGCAGTATTTT. It is translated as CASSRWSTDTQYF. This chain joins TRBV6-2 or TRBV6-3 and TRBJ2-3; D remains unclear. The CDR3 contains 13 residues. The V and J ends lost 5 bases and 0 bases respectively, with 6 bases between them. CDR1 and CDR2 (germline): MNHEY, SVGEGT.

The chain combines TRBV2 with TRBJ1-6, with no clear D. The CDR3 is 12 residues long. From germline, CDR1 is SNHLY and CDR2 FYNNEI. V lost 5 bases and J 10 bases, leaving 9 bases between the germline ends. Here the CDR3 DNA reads TGTGCCAGCAGTCCACTCACATCACCCCTCCACTTT. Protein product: CASSPLTSPLHF.

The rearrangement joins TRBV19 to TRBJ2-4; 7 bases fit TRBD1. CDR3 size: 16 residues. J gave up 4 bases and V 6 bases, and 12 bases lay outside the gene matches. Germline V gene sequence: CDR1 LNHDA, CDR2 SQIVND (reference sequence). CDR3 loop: CASRRSATGIKNIQYF. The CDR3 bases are TGTGCCAGTAGGAGGTCCGCGACAGGGATAAAAAACATTCAGTACTTC. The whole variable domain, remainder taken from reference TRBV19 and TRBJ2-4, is DGGITQSPKYLFRKEGQNVTLSCEQNLNHDAMYWYRQDPGQGLRLIYYSQIVNDFQKGDIAEGYSVSREKKESFPLTVTSAQKNPTAFYLCASRRSATGIKNIQYFGAGTRLSVL.

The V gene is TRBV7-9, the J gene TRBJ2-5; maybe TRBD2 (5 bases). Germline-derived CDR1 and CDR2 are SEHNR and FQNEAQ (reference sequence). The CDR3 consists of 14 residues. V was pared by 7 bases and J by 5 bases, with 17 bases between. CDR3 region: CASIGSGGMETQYF. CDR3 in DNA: TGTGCCAGCATCGGAAGCGGTGGGATGGAGACCCAGTACTTC.

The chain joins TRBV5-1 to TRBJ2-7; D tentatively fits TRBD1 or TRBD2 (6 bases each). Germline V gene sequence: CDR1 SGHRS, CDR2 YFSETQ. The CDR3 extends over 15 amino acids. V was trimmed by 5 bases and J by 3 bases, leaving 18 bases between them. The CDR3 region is CASRPHREASYEQYF. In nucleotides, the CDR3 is TGCGCCAGCAGGCCTCACAGGGAGGCTAGCTACGAGCAGTACTTC.

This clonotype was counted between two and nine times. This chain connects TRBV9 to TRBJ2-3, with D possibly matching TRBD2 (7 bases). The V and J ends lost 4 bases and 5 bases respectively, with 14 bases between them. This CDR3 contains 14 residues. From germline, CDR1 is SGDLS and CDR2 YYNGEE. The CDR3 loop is CASSPGGGGDTQYF. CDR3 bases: TGTGCCAGCAGCCCTGGGGGGGGCGGAGATACGCAGTATTTT.

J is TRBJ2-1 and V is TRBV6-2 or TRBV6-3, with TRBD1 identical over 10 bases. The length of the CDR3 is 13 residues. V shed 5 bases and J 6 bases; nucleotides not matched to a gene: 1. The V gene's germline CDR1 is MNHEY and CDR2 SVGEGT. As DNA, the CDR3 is TGTGCCAGCAGTCGGGACAGGGGCAATGAGCAGTTCTTC. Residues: CASSRDRGNEQFF.

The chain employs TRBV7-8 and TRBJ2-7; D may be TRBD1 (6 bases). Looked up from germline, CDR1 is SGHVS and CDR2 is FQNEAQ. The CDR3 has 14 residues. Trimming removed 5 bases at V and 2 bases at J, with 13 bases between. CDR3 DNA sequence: TGTGCCAGCAGCGCGAGAGGGGGACCCTACGAGCAGTACTTC. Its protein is CASSARGGPYEQYF.

The CDR3 loop is CSVDITGAATGELFF. CDR3 nucleotides: TGCAGCGTTGACATAACAGGGGCCGCCACCGGGGAGCTGTTTTTT. This chain uses TRBV29-1 with TRBJ2-2; 7 bases agree with TRBD1. The CDR3 length is 15 residues. J gave up 4 bases and V 3 bases, and 8 bases lay outside the gene matches. The germline V gene has CDR1 SQVTM and CDR2 ANQGSEA.

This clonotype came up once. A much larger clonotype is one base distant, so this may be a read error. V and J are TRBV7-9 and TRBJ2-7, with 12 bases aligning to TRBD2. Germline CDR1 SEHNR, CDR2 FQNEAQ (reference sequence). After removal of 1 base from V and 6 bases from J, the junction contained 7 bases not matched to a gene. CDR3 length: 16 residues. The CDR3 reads CASSLGTSGIGFEQYF. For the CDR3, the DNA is TGTGCCAGCAGCTTAGGGACTAGCGGGATAGGTTTCGAGCAGTACTTC.

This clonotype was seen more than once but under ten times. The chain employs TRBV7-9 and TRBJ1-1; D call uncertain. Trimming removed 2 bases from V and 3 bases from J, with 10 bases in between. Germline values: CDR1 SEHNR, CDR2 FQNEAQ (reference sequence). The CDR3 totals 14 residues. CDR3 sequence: CASSLLSGDTEAFF. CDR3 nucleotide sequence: TGTGCCAGCAGCTTACTCTCCGGGGACACTGAAGCTTTCTTT.

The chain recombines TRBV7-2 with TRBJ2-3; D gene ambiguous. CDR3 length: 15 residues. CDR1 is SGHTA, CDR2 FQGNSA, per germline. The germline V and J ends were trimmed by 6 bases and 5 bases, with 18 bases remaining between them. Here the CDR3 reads CASSKNLGFQDTQYF. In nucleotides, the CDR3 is TGTGCCAGCAGTAAGAACCTTGGATTTCAAGATACGCAGTATTTT.

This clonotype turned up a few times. DNA of the CDR3: TGCAGTGCTAGAGATCTGCAGGGGAACTCCTACGAGCAGTACTTC. Translating it yields CSARDLQGNSYEQYF. This chain joins TRBV20-1 and TRBJ2-7; possible D gene TRBD1, 6 bases. V lost 0 bases to trimming and J lost 0 bases, with 12 bases between them. From germline, CDR1 is DFQATT and CDR2 SNEGSKA (reference sequence). This CDR3 has 15 amino acids.

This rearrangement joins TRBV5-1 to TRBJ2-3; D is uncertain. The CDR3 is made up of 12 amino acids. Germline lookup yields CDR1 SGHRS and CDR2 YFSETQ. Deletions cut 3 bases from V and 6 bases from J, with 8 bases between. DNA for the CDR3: TGCGCCAGCAGCTCGCCATCGGATACGCAGTATTTT. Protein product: CASSSPSDTQYF.

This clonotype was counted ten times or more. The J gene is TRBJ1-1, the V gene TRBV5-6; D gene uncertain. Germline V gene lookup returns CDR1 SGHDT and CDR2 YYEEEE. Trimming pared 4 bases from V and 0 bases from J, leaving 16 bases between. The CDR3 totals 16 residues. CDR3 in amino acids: CASSPDGTTLNTEAFF. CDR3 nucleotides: TGTGCCAGCAGCCCGGATGGAACCACCCTGAACACTGAAGCTTTCTTT.

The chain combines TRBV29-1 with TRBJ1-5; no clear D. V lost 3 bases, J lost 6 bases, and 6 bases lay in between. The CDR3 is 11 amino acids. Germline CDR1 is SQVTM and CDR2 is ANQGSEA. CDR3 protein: CSVDGGQPQHF. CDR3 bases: TGCAGCGTTGATGGAGGTCAGCCCCAGCATTTT.

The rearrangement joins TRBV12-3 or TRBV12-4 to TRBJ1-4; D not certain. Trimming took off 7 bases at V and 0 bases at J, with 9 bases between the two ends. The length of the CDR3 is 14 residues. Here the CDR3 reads CASTHTATNEKLFF. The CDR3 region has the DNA TGTGCCAGCACCCACACCGCAACTAATGAAAAACTGTTTTTT.

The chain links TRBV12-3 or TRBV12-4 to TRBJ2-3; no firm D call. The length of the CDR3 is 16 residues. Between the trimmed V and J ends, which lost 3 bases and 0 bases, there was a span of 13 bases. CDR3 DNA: TGTGCCAGCAGTTTCTCTTACGGGTCTAGCACAGATACGCAGTATTTT. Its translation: CASSFSYGSSTDTQYF.

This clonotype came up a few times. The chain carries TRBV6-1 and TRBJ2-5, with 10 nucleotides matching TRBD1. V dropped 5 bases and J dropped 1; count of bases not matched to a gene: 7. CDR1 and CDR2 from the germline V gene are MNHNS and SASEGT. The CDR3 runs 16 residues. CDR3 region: CASSQEDRGIQETQYF. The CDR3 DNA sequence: TGTGCCAGCAGTCAGGAGGACAGGGGGATCCAAGAGACCCAGTACTTC.

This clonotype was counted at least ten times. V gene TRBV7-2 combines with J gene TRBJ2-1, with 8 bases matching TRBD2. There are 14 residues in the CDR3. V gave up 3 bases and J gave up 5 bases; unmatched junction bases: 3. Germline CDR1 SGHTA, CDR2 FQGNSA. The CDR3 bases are TGTGCCAGCAGCTTTCGGCGGGGGGACAATGAGCAGTTCTTC. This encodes CASSFRRGDNEQFF. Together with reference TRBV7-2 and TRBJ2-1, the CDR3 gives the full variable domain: GAGVSQSPSNKVTEKGKDVELRCDPISGHTALYWYRQSLGQGLEFLIYFQGNSAPDKSGLPSDRFSAERTGGSVSTLTIQRTQQEDSAVYLCASSFRRGDNEQFFGPGTRLTVL.